This T cell receptor (beta chain) was identified in a study of identical twins. The study, taken as a whole, reports: Invariant MAIT and iNKT cells could partly confound zero-insertion analyses.

Notes on this clonotype: What it recognizes is unknown.

TCRdb reprocessed the 5' RACE reads via MiXCR and lists one record per CDR3 protein. The table shows approximately 600,000 distinct CDR3 sequences, with less than 9% occurring only once. The germline CDR1 and CDR2 sequences are DFQATT and SNEGSKA (reference sequence). J was trimmed by 6 bases and V by 6 bases; bases with no gene match: 5. The CDR3 sequence is 14 residues long. This same sample was also part of a study on yellow fever vaccine responses in identical twins.

Sequenced input: PBMCs. This sequence was found in a woman aged 18-29 years in good health. The V call is TRBV20-1, the J call TRBJ2-3; TRBD2 matches 14 bases. The CDR3 protein is CSAPRTSGRDTQYF. The CDR3 DNA sequence: TGCAGTGCCCCCAGGACTAGCGGGAGGGATACGCAGTATTTT.